The clone carrying this T cell receptor (beta chain) was picked up one time. These data belong to a study of blood T cell repertoires in COVID-19. Study overall: Some COVID-19 samples were acute and others convalescent; all came from the United States, Italy and Spain. The analysed material was cDNA or gDNA that came from T cells, B-cell-depleted T cells, or PBMCs.

The CDR3 has 14 residues. Per germline, CDR1 MNHEY and CDR2 SVGAGI. Trimming cost V 0 bases and J 4 bases; bases outside gene matches: 2. Methods used by the authors: Estimation of nucleated cell counts was performed using reference gene primer amplification. Assay: immunoSEQ multiplex PCR; the TCRdb copy retains only in-frame clones and omits some. Clone size and the V and J calls come from that table; the DNA yielded D and trimming. The sample holds about 140,000 clones; 88% are singletons and the top ten take roughly 1.5%. Sequenced input: peripheral blood. This chain uses TRBV6-5 with TRBJ1-2, with 7 positions matching TRBD1. This TCR was recovered from a woman aged 50 to 65 with acute or convalescent COVID-19. DNA for the CDR3: TGTGCCAGCAGTTACTCGGGGGACAGCTATGGCTACACCTTC. It encodes CASSYSGDSYGYTF.